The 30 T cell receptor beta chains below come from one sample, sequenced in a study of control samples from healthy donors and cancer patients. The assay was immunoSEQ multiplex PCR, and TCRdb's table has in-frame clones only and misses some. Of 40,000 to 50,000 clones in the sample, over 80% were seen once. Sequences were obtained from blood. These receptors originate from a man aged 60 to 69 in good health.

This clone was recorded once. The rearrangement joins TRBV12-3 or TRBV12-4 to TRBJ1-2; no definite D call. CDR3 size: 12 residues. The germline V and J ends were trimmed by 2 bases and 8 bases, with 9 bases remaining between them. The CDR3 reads CASSLSAWGYTF. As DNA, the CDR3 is TGTGCCAGCAGTTTAAGCGCCTGGGGCTACACCTTC.

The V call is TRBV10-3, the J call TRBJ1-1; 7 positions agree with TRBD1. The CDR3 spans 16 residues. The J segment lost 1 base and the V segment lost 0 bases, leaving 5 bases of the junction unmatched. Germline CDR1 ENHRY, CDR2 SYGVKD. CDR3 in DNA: TGTGCCATCAGTGAGTCATCGACAGGGCCGAACACTGAAGCTTTCTTT. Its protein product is CAISESSTGPNTEAFF.

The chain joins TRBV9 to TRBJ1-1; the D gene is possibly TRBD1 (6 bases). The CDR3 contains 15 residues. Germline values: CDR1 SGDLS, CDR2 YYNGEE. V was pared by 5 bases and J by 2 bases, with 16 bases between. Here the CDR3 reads CASSRGLDSNTEAFF. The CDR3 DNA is TGTGCCAGCAGTCGGGGGTTGGACAGTAACACTGAAGCTTTCTTT.

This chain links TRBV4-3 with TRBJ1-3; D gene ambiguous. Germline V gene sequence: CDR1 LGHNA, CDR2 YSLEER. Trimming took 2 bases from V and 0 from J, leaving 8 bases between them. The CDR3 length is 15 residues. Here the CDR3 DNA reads TGCGCCAGCAGCCAACAGTCTTTCTCTGGAAACACCATATATTTT. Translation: CASSQQSFSGNTIYF.

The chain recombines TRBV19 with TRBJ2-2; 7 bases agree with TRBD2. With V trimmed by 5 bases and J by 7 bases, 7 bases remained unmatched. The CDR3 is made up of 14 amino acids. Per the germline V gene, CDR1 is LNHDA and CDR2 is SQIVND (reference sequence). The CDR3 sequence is CASSQMGRGGELFF. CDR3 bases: TGTGCCAGTAGTCAGATGGGGAGGGGCGGGGAGCTGTTTTTT.

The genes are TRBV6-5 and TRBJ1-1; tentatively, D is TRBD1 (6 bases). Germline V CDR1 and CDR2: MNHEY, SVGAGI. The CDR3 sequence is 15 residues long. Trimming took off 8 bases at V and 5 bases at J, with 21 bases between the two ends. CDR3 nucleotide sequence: TGTGCCAGCCCAAAAGGTGGGGGGCTGAGAACTGAAGCTTTCTTT. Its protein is CASPKGGGLRTEAFF.

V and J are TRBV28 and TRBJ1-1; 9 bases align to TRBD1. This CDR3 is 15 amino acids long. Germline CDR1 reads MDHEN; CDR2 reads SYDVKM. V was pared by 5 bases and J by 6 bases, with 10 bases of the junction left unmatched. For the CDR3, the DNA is TGTGCCAGCAGTCCTCGGGACAGGGTGGGACCTGAAGCTTTCTTT. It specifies CASSPRDRVGPEAFF.

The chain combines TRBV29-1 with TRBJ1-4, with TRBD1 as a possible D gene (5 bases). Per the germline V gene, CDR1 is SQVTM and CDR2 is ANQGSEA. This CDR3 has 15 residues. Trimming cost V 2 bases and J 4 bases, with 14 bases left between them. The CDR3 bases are TGCAGCGTTGAATGGGGGGGGTTTCTTAATGAAAAACTGTTTTTT. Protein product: CSVEWGGFLNEKLFF.

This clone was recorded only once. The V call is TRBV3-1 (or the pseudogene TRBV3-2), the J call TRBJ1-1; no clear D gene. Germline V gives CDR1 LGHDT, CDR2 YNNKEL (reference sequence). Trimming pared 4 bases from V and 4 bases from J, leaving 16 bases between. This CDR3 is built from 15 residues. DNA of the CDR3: TGTGCCAGCAGCCGAACCGACCCCTCGGGCACTGAAGCTTTCTTT. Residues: CASSRTDPSGTEAFF.

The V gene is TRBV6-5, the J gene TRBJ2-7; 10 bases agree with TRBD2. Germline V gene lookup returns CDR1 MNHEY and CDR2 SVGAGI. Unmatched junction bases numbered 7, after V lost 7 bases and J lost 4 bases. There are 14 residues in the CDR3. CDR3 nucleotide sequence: TGTGCCAGCAAGCGTACTAGCGGGGTGTACGAGCAGTACTTC. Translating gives CASKRTSGVYEQYF.

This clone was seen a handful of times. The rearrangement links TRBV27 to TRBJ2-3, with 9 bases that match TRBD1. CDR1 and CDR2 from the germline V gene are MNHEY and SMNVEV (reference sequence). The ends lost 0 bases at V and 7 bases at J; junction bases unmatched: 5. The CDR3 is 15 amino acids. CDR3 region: CASSLSETGGYTQYF. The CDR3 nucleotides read TGTGCCAGCAGTTTATCCGAGACAGGGGGATATACGCAGTATTTT.

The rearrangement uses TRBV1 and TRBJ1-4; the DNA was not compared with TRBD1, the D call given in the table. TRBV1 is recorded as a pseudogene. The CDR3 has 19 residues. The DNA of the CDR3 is TGCACCAGCAGCCAAGGAGGGACAGGGCGGAATAGGGCTAATGAAAAACTGTTTTTT. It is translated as CTSSQGGTGRNRANEKLFF.

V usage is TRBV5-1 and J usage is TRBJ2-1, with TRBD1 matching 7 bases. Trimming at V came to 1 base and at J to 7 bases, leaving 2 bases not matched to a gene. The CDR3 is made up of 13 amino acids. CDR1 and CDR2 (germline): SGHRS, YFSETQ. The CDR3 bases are TGCGCCAGCAGCTTGTTGACAGGGAATGAGCAGTTCTTC. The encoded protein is CASSLLTGNEQFF.

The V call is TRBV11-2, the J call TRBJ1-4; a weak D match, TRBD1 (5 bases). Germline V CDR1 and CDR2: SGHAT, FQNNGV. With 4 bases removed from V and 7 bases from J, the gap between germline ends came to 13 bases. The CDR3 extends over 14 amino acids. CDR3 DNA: TGTGCCAGCAGCTGGGGACGGGGAGGTGAAAAACTGTTTTTT. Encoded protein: CASSWGRGGEKLFF.

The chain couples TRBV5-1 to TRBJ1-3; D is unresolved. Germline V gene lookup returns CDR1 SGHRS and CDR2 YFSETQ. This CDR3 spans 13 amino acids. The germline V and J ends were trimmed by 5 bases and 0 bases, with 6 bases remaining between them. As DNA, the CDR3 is TGCGCCAGCAGGGAAATCTCTGGAAACACCATATATTTT. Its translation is CASREISGNTIYF.

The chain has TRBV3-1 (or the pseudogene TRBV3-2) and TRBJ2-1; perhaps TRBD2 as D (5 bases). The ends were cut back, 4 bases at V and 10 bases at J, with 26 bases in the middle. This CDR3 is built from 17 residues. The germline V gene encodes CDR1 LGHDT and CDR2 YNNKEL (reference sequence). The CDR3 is CASSPRLRAAKQWEQFF. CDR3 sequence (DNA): TGTGCCAGCAGCCCACGGCTGCGGGCCGCTAAGCAATGGGAGCAGTTCTTC.

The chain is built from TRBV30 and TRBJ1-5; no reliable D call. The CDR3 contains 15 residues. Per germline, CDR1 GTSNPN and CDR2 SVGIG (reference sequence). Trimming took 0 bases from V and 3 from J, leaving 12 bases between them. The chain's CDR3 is CAWSVHPDHNQPQHF. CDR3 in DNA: TGTGCCTGGAGTGTACACCCCGATCACAATCAGCCCCAGCATTTT.

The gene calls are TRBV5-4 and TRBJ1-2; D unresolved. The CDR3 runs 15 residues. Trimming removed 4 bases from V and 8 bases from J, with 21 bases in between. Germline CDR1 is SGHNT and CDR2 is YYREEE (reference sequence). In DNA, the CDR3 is TGTGCCAGCAGCCCCGGGGAGCGGGGTGCCTTAGGCTACACCTTC. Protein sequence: CASSPGERGALGYTF.

In DNA, the CDR3 is TGTGCCAGCTTTCCGGGACAGGGAAGTGAGCAGTTCTTC. Its translation is CASFPGQGSEQFF. This chain connects TRBV27 to TRBJ2-1; 9 bases are shared with TRBD1. This CDR3 spans 13 amino acids. The germline CDR1 and CDR2 sequences are MNHEY and SMNVEV (reference sequence). V lost 8 bases to trimming and J lost 9 bases; unmatched junction nucleotides: 8.

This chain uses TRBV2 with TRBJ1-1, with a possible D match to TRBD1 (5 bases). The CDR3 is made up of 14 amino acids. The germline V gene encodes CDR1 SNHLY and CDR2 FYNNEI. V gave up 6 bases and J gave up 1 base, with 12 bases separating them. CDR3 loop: CASRPGRQNTEAFF. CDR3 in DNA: TGTGCCAGCAGGCCGGGACGGCAGAACACTGAAGCTTTCTTT.

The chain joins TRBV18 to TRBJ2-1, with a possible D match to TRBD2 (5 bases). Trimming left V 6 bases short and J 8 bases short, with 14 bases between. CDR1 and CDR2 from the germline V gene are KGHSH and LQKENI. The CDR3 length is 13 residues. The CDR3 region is CASSPLGLYEQFF. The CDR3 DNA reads TGTGCCAGCTCCCCGCTCGGACTCTATGAGCAGTTCTTC.

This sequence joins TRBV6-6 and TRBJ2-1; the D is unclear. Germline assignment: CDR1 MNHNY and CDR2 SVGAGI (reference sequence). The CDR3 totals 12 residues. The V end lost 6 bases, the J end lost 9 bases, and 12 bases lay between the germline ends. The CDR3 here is CASSLGYSEQFF. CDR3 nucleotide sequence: TGTGCCAGCAGCCTAGGGTATTCTGAGCAGTTCTTC.

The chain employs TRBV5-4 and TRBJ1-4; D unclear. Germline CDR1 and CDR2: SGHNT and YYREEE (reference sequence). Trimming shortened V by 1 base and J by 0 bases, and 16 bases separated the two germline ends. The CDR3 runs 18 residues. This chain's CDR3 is CASSLKYARVATNEKLFF. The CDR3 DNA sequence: TGTGCCAGCAGCTTGAAGTATGCTCGTGTGGCAACTAATGAAAAACTGTTTTTT.

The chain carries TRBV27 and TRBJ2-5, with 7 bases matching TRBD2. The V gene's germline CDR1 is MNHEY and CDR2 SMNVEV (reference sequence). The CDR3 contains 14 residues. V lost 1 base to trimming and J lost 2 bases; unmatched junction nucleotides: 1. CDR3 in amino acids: CASSLFGGQETQYF. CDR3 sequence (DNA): TGTGCCAGCAGTTTATTCGGGGGGCAAGAGACCCAGTACTTC.

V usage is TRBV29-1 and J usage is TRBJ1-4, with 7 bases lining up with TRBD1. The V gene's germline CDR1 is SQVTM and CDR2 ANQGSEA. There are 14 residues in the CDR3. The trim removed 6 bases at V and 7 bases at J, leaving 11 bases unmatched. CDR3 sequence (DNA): TGCAGCGTCGATGACAGGGAGAGGGGTGAAAAACTGTTTTTT. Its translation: CSVDDRERGEKLFF.

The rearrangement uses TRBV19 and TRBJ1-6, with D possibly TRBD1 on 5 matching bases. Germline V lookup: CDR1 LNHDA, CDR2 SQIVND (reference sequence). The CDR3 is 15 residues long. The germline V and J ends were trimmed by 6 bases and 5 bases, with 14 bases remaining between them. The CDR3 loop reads CASSPGGSDNSPLHF. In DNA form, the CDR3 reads TGTGCCAGTAGCCCCGGGGGATCGGATAATTCACCCCTCCACTTT.

The chain's CDR3 is CSVEAAEKLFF. As DNA, the CDR3 is TGCAGCGTTGAAGCAGCCGAAAAACTGTTTTTT. V and J are TRBV29-1 and TRBJ1-4; D unresolved. The V end was cut by 1 base, the J end by 8 bases, with 5 bases between. The CDR3 is made up of 11 amino acids. CDR1 is SQVTM and CDR2 is ANQGSEA in the germline V gene.

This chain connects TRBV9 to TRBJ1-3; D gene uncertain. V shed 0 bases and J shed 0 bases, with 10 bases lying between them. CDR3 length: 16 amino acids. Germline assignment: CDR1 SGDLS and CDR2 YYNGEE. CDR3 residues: CASSVGATHSGNTIYF. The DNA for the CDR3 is TGTGCCAGCAGCGTAGGAGCTACTCACTCTGGAAACACCATATATTTT.

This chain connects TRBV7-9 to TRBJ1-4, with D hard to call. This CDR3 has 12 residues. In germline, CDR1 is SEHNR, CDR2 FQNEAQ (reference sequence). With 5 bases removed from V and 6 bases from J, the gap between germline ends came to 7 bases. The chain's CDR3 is CASSHRDEKLFF. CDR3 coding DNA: TGTGCCAGCAGCCACCGTGATGAAAAACTGTTTTTT.

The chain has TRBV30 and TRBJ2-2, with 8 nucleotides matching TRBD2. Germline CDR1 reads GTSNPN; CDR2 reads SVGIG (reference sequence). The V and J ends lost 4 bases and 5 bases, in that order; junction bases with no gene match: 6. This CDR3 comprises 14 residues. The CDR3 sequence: CAWMVGGRTGELFF. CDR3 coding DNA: TGTGCCTGGATGGTAGGCGGGAGGACCGGGGAGCTGTTTTTT.